A selection of T cell receptor beta chains follows, all from one sample in a study of T cell responses to AZD1222 COVID-19 vaccine. TCRdb keeps only in-frame clones here, not all; method: immunoSEQ multiplex PCR. The sample lists 95,000 to 150,000 clones, 70% to 90% occurring once. The material sequenced was peripheral blood, taken on day 0 of AZD1222 vaccination. The receptors were sampled from an adult in good health. Both conserved end residues are part of each CDR3. D genes are given only for firm matches. Rows give clone size only sometimes, using once, few, many, or a class for an expanded clone.

TRBV2	TRBJ1-2	-	-	CASREDRVDGYTF	TGTGCCAGCAGGGAGGACAGAGTTGATGGCTACACCTTC
TRBV27	TRBJ2-3	once	-	CASSLSYPSTDTQYF	TGTGCCAGCAGTTTATCCTACCCGAGCACAGATACGCAGTATTTT
TRBV30	TRBJ2-1	-	-	CAWSVLAGNEQFF	TGTGCCTGGAGTGTTTTAGCTGGCAATGAGCAGTTCTTC
TRBV7-9	TRBJ1-3	-	-	CASSRIISGNTIYF	TGTGCCAGCAGCCGGATCATCTCTGGAAACACCATATATTTT
TRBV6-2/TRBV6-3	TRBJ2-4	-	-	CASSEGSKNIQYF	TGTGCCAGCAGCGAAGGGTCCAAAAACATTCAGTACTTC
TRBV3-1/TRBV3-2	TRBJ2-2	-	TRBD2	CASSQEILAKNTGELFF	TGTGCCAGCAGCCAAGAAATACTAGCGAAGAACACCGGGGAGCTGTTTTTT
TRBV7-6	TRBJ1-4	-	-	CASSPRTAPNEKLFF	TGTGCCAGCAGCCCCCGGACTGCTCCCAATGAAAAACTGTTTTTT
TRBV11-3	TRBJ2-1	once	-	CASSLSGANEQFF	TGTGCCAGCAGCTTATCGGGAGCCAATGAGCAGTTCTTC
TRBV7-9	TRBJ1-3	-	-	CASSLSSSSPGNTIYF	TGTGCCAGCAGCTTAAGCAGTTCCTCTCCTGGAAACACCATATATTTT
TRBV27	TRBJ1-5	-	-	CASSLRWNGNQPQHF	TGTGCCAGCAGTTTACGGTGGAATGGCAATCAGCCCCAGCATTTT
TRBV28	TRBJ2-1	once	-	CASSFRRPNEQFF	TGTGCCAGCAGTTTTAGAAGGCCCAATGAGCAGTTCTTC
TRBV5-1	TRBJ2-7	-	-	CASSSTYEQYF	TGCGCCAGCAGCTCAACCTACGAGCAGTACTTC
TRBV19	TRBJ2-1	-	-	CASTRALRNGEQFF	TGTGCCAGTACCCGGGCCCTGCGTAATGGTGAGCAGTTCTTC
TRBV9	TRBJ1-1	-	-	CASKSEGMGDTEAFF	TGTGCCAGCAAGTCGGAGGGAATGGGTGACACTGAAGCTTTCTTT
TRBV5-1	TRBJ1-3	-	-	CASSFLGKSGNTIYF	TGCGCCAGCAGCTTCCTAGGCAAGAGCGGGAACACCATATATTTT
TRBV3-1/TRBV3-2	TRBJ2-5	-	-	CASSQVAPKGETQYF	TGTGCCAGCAGCCAAGTGGCCCCAAAGGGGGAGACCCAGTACTTC
TRBV2	TRBJ2-2	once	TRBD2	CASTFLAATGELFF	TGTGCCAGCACCTTCCTAGCGGCCACCGGGGAGCTGTTTTTT
TRBV30	TRBJ2-7	-	-	CAGSTGPYEQYF	TGTGCCGGGTCGACCGGCCCTTACGAGCAGTACTTC
TRBV7-2	TRBJ2-2	once	-	CASRILANTGELFF	TGTGCCAGCAGGATCTTAGCGAACACCGGGGAGCTGTTTTTT
TRBV28	TRBJ1-1	-	-	CASSLPRGLGSNTEAFF	TGTGCCAGCAGTTTACCCAGGGGCTTGGGATCGAACACTGAAGCTTTCTTT
TRBV19	TRBJ2-7	-	TRBD1	CASSPGQVSYEQYF	TGTGCCAGTAGCCCGGGACAGGTTTCCTACGAGCAGTACTTC
TRBV10-3	TRBJ2-1	-	TRBD2	CAIAEVAGGGYNEQFF	TGTGCCATCGCTGAGGTAGCGGGAGGGGGTTACAATGAGCAGTTCTTC
TRBV19	TRBJ1-5	medium-sized	TRBD1	CASSWTGGPSNQPQHF	TGTGCCAGTAGCTGGACAGGGGGCCCCAGCAATCAGCCCCAGCATTTT
TRBV13	TRBJ2-2	once	-	CASSLPGAGPNTGELFF	TGTGCCAGCAGCTTACCTGGCGCGGGACCAAACACCGGGGAGCTGTTTTTT
TRBV5-1	TRBJ1-3	-	-	CASSLYGERGNTIYF	TGCGCCAGCAGCTTGTACGGTGAGCGAGGAAACACCATATATTTT
TRBV19	TRBJ1-5	-	-	CASSPGQFQPQHF	TGTGCCAGTAGCCCCGGACAGTTTCAGCCCCAGCATTTT
TRBV18	TRBJ2-1	few	TRBD2	CASSPLAGGPLREQFF	TGTGCCAGCTCACCGCTAGCGGGAGGGCCGTTGAGGGAGCAGTTCTTC
TRBV7-6	TRBJ2-7	few	TRBD2	CASSLGSSGRGAYEQYF	TGTGCCAGCAGCTTAGGGAGCAGCGGGAGGGGTGCCTACGAGCAGTACTTC
TRBV7-9	TRBJ2-7	-	-	CASSLVAGSYEQYF	TGTGCCAGCAGCTTAGTCGCCGGCTCCTACGAGCAGTACTTC
TRBV6-5	TRBJ2-1	-	TRBD2	CASSRAGVGNNEQFF	TGTGCCAGCAGTCGAGCGGGAGTCGGGAACAATGAGCAGTTCTTC
TRBV27	TRBJ2-1	-	-	CASSPSHLISRDNEQFF	TGTGCCAGCAGTCCCTCCCATCTCATTTCTAGGGACAATGAGCAGTTCTTC
TRBV5-4	TRBJ2-3	once	-	CASSPTSRDSTDTQYF	TGTGCCAGCAGCCCCACGAGCCGGGATAGCACAGATACGCAGTATTTT
TRBV29-1	TRBJ1-1	few	-	CSATITMNTEAFF	TGCAGCGCTACAATTACGATGAACACTGAAGCTTTCTTT
TRBV3-1/TRBV3-2	TRBJ1-6	once	-	CASSQDQGQNSPLHF	TGTGCCAGCAGCCAAGATCAGGGTCAAAATTCACCCCTCCACTTT
TRBV27	TRBJ1-2	-	-	CASGPGYGYTF	TGTGCCAGCGGGCCGGGGTATGGCTACACCTTC
TRBV5-1	TRBJ1-2	-	TRBD1	CASSPDGTGGGYTF	TGCGCCAGCAGCCCAGATGGGACAGGGGGTGGCTACACCTTC
TRBV30	TRBJ2-1	-	-	CAWSVGPQQFF	TGTGCCTGGAGTGTGGGCCCCCAGCAGTTCTTC
TRBV19	TRBJ1-2	few	-	CASSIERSGYTF	TGTGCCAGTAGTATAGAGCGGAGCGGCTACACCTTC
TRBV24-1	TRBJ2-1	-	TRBD2	CATSVTTSRAYNEQFF	TGTGCCACCAGTGTTACGACTAGCCGAGCCTACAATGAGCAGTTCTTC
TRBV18	TRBJ2-7	-	TRBD1	CASSRLTPGQGSYEQYF	TGTGCCAGCTCACGCCTCACACCGGGACAGGGTTCCTACGAGCAGTACTTC
TRBV27	TRBJ2-7	-	-	CASSVWGRDYEQYF	TGTGCCAGCTCAGTCTGGGGCAGGGACTACGAGCAGTACTTC
TRBV27	TRBJ1-3	-	-	CASSPWGSGNTIYF	TGTGCCAGCAGTCCGTGGGGCTCTGGAAACACCATATATTTT